One and the same sample provided the 6 T cell receptor beta chains below, sequenced in a study of read filtering for tumor transcriptome and immune sequencing. Molecular barcoded adaptors covering alpha/delta and beta/gamma chains were used on roughly 400 ng RNA. MiXCR, applied by TCRdb to the reads, yields one record per CDR3 protein. Of some 41,000 distinct CDR3 sequences detected, around 15% appear once; the ten largest clones hold roughly 30%. The sample comprised a population of CD138-negative cells sorted from bone marrow. All receptors come from a donor at least 40 years old with multiple myeloma.

This clonotype was picked up many times. The chain has TRBV20-1 and TRBJ2-1; TRBD2 matches at 14 bases. This CDR3 comprises 15 residues. With V trimmed by 4 bases and J by 6 bases, 5 bases remained unmatched. Germline loops: CDR1 DFQATT, CDR2 SNEGSKA (reference sequence). The DNA of the CDR3 is TGCAGTGCTATCTCCGGGACTAGCGGGAGCAATGAGCAGTTCTTC. Residues: CSAISGTSGSNEQFF.

This clonotype was detected many times. The chain uses TRBV20-1 and TRBJ2-7; D call uncertain. Trimming removed 0 bases at V and 0 bases at J, with 3 bases between. This CDR3 is 12 amino acids long. The germline gives CDR1 DFQATT, CDR2 SNEGSKA (reference sequence). The CDR3 DNA sequence: TGCAGTGCTAGAGAGGTCTCCTACGAGCAGTACTTC. This translates into CSAREVSYEQYF.

Many counts were recorded for this clonotype. The J gene is TRBJ2-7, the V gene TRBV20-1; 7 nucleotides match TRBD1. The V gene's germline CDR1 is DFQATT and CDR2 SNEGSKA (reference sequence). CDR3 length equals 13 residues. With 6 bases clipped from V and 2 bases from J, the junction kept 7 bases outside the gene matches. The CDR3 DNA reads as TGCAGTGCAATACCGACAGGGCCCTACGAGCAGTACTTC. Translation: CSAIPTGPYEQYF.

This clonotype was found many times. This chain links TRBV5-1 with TRBJ2-3, with 15 positions matching TRBD2. J gave up 0 bases and V 4 bases, and 6 bases lay outside the gene matches. Germline lookup yields CDR1 SGHRS and CDR2 YFSETQ. The CDR3 consists of 18 residues. The CDR3: CASSAGLAGGYSTDTQYF. The CDR3 region has the DNA TGCGCCAGCAGCGCGGGACTAGCGGGAGGATATAGCACAGATACGCAGTATTTT.

As for this clonotype: This may be a read error: a much more frequent sequence differs by one nucleotide. V gene TRBV28 combines with J gene TRBJ2-5, with D possibly being TRBD1 (7 bases). Trimming pared 4 bases from V and 4 bases from J, leaving 22 bases between. The V gene's germline CDR1 is MDHEN and CDR2 SYDVKM. The CDR3 extends over 17 amino acids. CDR3 region: CASSSTGKGGLVETQYF. The CDR3 DNA is TGTGCCAGCAGTTCGACAGGGAAGGGGGGTCTGGTAGAGACCCAGTACTTC.

This chain connects TRBV20-1 to TRBJ2-1; 9 nucleotides match TRBD2. The CDR3 spans 19 residues. J gave up 8 bases and V 3 bases, and 23 bases lay outside the gene matches. CDR1 and CDR2 from the germline V gene are DFQATT and SNEGSKA (reference sequence). The CDR3 coding sequence is TGCAGTGCTAGCGCCACTAGCGGGTGGGCCTTGGGGGGGCAGGATGAGCAGTTCTTC. It specifies CSASATSGWALGGQDEQFF.